The sequence of this T cell receptor beta chain was determined in a study of blood T cell repertoires in COVID-19. Looked up from germline, CDR1 is ENHRY and CDR2 is SYGVKD. Losses at the gene ends were 9 bases for V and 0 bases for J; bases not matched to a gene: 7. The CDR3 loop spans 14 amino acids. Authors' data handling: Nucleated cell number was recorded as an estimate derived from reference gene primer amplification. The protocol was immunoSEQ multiplex PCR, while the TCRdb copy is restricted to in-frame clones and leaves out a portion. V, J and clone size are those of that table, while D and trimming were read from the DNA. Counted here are 300,000 or so clones, roughly 85% occurring once; the ten biggest clones make up 4% to 5.5%.

The origin of this receptor is a middle-aged woman with acute COVID-19. The chain recombines TRBV10-3 with TRBJ1-1; 7 bases line up with TRBD1. Specimen: PBMCs or T cells enriched from blood (not recorded which). The CDR3: CAIKPGQMNTEAFF. The CDR3 bases are TGTGCCATAAAGCCGGGACAGATGAACACTGAAGCTTTCTTT.